This T cell receptor beta chain was observed in a study of vaccination effects on CD4 cells after COVID-19. Study-level information: Samples came 142 and 148 days after COVID-19 diagnosis, before vaccination.

The CDR3 contains 16 residues. Deletions cut 4 bases from V and 0 bases from J, with 13 bases between. Sequenced by immunoSEQ multiplex PCR; TCRdb stores in-frame clones only, minus some. The sample records 45,000 or so clones, about 70% being singletons. Isolation of CD4+ T cells took place after more than 9 days of culture. This clone has just a few counts. Its matching antigen is unknown. This receptor was identified in a human donor who had a prior SARS-CoV-2 infection. The chain uses TRBV5-3 and TRBJ2-2, with D tentatively TRBD2 (6 bases). TRBV5-3 is marked as an open reading frame, function uncertain. This material consisted of CD4+ T cells from PBMCs cultured without peptide, taken before COVID-19 vaccination. CDR3 sequence reads: CARSMGTSANTGELFF. The CDR3, as DNA: TGTGCCAGAAGCATGGGGACTTCCGCGAACACCGGGGAGCTGTTTTTT.